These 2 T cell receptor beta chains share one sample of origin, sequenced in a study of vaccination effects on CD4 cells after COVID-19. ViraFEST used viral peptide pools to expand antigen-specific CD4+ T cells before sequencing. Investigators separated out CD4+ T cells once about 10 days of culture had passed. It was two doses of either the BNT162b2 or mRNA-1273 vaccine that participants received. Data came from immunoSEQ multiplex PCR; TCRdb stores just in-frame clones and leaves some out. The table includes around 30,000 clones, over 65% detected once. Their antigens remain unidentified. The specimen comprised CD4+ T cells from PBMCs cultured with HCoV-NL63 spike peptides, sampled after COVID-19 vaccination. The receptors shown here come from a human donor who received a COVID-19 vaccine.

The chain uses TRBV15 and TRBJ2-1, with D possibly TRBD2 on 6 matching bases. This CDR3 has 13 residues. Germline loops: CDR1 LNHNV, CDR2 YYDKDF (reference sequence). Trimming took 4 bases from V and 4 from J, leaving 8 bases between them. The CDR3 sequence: CATSTGEYNEQFF. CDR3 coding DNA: TGTGCCACCAGCACGGGGGAGTACAATGAGCAGTTCTTC.

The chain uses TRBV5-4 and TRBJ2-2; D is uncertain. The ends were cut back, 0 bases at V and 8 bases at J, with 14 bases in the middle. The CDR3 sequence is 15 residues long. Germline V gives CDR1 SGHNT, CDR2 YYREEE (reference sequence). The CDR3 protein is CASSLEGFQGGELFF. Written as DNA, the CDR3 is TGTGCCAGCAGCTTGGAGGGCTTCCAAGGTGGGGAGCTGTTTTTT.